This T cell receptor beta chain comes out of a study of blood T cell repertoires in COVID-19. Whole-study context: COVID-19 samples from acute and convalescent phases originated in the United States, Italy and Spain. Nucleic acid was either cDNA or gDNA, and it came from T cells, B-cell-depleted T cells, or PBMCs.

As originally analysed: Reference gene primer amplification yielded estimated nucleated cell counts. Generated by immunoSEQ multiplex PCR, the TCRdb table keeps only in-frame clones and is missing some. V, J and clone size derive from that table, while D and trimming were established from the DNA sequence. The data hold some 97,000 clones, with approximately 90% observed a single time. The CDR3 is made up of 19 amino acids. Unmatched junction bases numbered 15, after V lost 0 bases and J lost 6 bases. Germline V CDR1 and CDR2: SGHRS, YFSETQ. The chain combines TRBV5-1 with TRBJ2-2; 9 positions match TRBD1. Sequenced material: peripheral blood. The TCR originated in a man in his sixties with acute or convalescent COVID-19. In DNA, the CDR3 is TGCGCCAGCAGCTTGGCCCCGACTTATCGGGACAGGGAATCCGGGGAGCTGTTTTTT. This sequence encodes CASSLAPTYRDRESGELFF. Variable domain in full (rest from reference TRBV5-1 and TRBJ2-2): KAGVTQTPRYLIKTRGQQVTLSCSPISGHRSVSWYQQTPGQGLQFLFEYFSETQRNKGNFPGRFSGRQFSNSRSEMNVSTLELGDSALYLCASSLAPTYRDRESGELFFGEGSRLTVL.